The rows below give T cell receptor beta chains drawn from one sample of a study of blood T cell repertoires in COVID-19. Generated by immunoSEQ multiplex PCR, the TCRdb table keeps only in-frame clones and is missing some. Here the sample spans about 190,000 clones, under 90% being singletons. Input material: peripheral blood. Receptor source: a human donor in a cohort sampled during active COVID-19. Both conserved end residues are part of each CDR3. D genes are given only for firm matches. Clone sizes are given selectively: once, few, many, or a class where the clone is expanded.

D	V	J	size	DNA	CDR3
-	TRBV5-1	TRBJ1-3	-	TGCGCCAGCAGCTCCGCGGGCAGGGGAAGTGGAAACACCATATATTTT	CASSSAGRGSGNTIYF
-	TRBV18	TRBJ2-3	few	TGTGCCAGCTCACCACCGGGCGGGGACTTAGATACGCAGTATTTT	CASSPPGGDLDTQYF
TRBD2	TRBV3-1/TRBV3-2	TRBJ2-3	-	TGTGCCAGCAGCCAATGGCGGGGGGTGGATACGCAGTATTTT	CASSQWRGVDTQYF
-	TRBV9	TRBJ2-5	-	TGTGCCAGCAGCGTAGGTTTGGGGGCAGGGAAAGAGACCCAGTACTTC	CASSVGLGAGKETQYF
-	TRBV24-1	TRBJ1-4	-	TGTGCCACCAGTACAGGACGCGGGGATGAAAAACTGTTTTTT	CATSTGRGDEKLFF
-	TRBV6-5	TRBJ1-2	-	TGTGCCAGCAGTTACCTACAAGAGGGTTACTATGGCTACACCTTC	CASSYLQEGYYGYTF
TRBD2	TRBV27	TRBJ2-2	few	TGTGCCAGCAGTTTTACTAGCGGGAGGAGCGGGGAGCTGTTTTTT	CASSFTSGRSGELFF
-	TRBV2	TRBJ1-1	once	TGTGCCAGCAGTGGGACACCCAGAGAAGCTTTCTTT	CASSGTPREAFF
-	TRBV12-3/TRBV12-4	TRBJ2-7	-	TGTGCCAGCAGTTTGGAGAGAATTTACGAGCAGTACTTC	CASSLERIYEQYF
-	TRBV6-2/TRBV6-3	TRBJ2-7	-	TGTGCCAGCAGTTACTCGGCGGGGATCCCCCTCGAGCAGTACTTC	CASSYSAGIPLEQYF
TRBD2	TRBV28	TRBJ2-1	-	TGTGCCAGCAGGTTAGCGGGAGGTTTCAATGAGCAGTTCTTC	CASRLAGGFNEQFF
TRBD1	TRBV5-1	TRBJ1-1	-	TGCGCCAGCAGCTCCCGGGCCACGGGACAGGGGACTGAAGCTTTCTTT	CASSSRATGQGTEAFF
-	TRBV11-3	TRBJ2-2	-	TGTGCCAGCAGCTTACAGGGCACCGGGGAGCTGTTTTTT	CASSLQGTGELFF
-	TRBV3-1/TRBV3-2	TRBJ2-5	-	TGTGCCAGCAGCGGGCCAGCTCGAGAGACCCAGTACTTC	CASSGPARETQYF
-	TRBV3-1/TRBV3-2	TRBJ2-2	once	TGTGCCAGCAGCCAAGCCGCGAACACCGGGGAGCTGTTTTTT	CASSQAANTGELFF
-	TRBV21-1	TRBJ2-5	-	TGTGCCAGCAGCAAATATCTAGCGGGAACACAAGAGACCCAGTACTTC	CASSKYLAGTQETQYF
TRBD1	TRBV24-1	TRBJ2-3	once	TGTGCCACCTCGGGACAGGGCACAGATACGCAGTATTTT	CATSGQGTDTQYF
TRBD1	TRBV6-5	TRBJ1-2	-	TGTGCCAGCAGGACAGGGACCTATGGCTACACCTTC	CASRTGTYGYTF
TRBD2	TRBV7-6	TRBJ2-1	-	TGTGCCAGCAGCTTAGCAGCGGGGGGGCCGTTCTACAATGAGCAGTTCTTC	CASSLAAGGPFYNEQFF
TRBD2	TRBV7-2	TRBJ2-4	-	TGTGCCAGCAGCCGTAGCGGGAGGGCCTCAGGCAAAAACATTCAGTACTTC	CASSRSGRASGKNIQYF
-	TRBV30	TRBJ1-1	-	TGTGCCTGGAGTGTACAGGCTAACACTGAAGCTTTCTTT	CAWSVQANTEAFF
TRBD1	TRBV10-3	TRBJ2-2	-	TGTGCCATCAGTCACGGGACAGAAAACACCGGGGAGCTGTTTTTT	CAISHGTENTGELFF
-	TRBV6-6	TRBJ2-3	-	TGTGCCAGCAGACCTGGACAGTCCTCGGCAGATACGCAGTATTTT	CASRPGQSSADTQYF
-	TRBV2	TRBJ2-3	-	TGTGCCAGCCGGGTAGGCACAGATACGCAGTATTTT	CASRVGTDTQYF
-	TRBV7-9	TRBJ1-1	once	TGTGCCAGCAGCTTCGGGGGTGTAGCAAAAAACACTGAAGCTTTCTTT	CASSFGGVAKNTEAFF
-	TRBV15	TRBJ1-3	-	TGTGCCACCAGCAGAGATCGCACAATTTACTCTGGAAACACCATATATTTT	CATSRDRTIYSGNTIYF
-	TRBV28	TRBJ1-6	-	TGTGCCAGCAGTACCCGCCAGGCTGCTAATTCACCCCTCCACTTT	CASSTRQAANSPLHF
-	TRBV5-5	TRBJ1-1	-	TGTGCCAGCAGCTTGGTCCGGGTTAACACTGAAGCTTTCTTT	CASSLVRVNTEAFF
-	TRBV10-1	TRBJ1-1	-	TGCGCCAGCAGTGATTTCAGTGAAGCTTTCTTT	CASSDFSEAFF
-	TRBV6-5	TRBJ2-5	-	TGTGCCAGCAGTTATCGGGGGGCGGGAAGAAGGGAGACCCAGTACTTC	CASSYRGAGRRETQYF
TRBD1	TRBV18	TRBJ2-1	-	TGTGCCAGCTCACAAAACGTTCCGGGACAGCAGCGGCTCTTC	CASSQNVPGQQRLF
TRBD1	TRBV5-1	TRBJ2-7	few	TGCGCCAGCACCCCGGGACAGGGGATATACGAGCAGTACTTC	CASTPGQGIYEQYF
-	TRBV18	TRBJ1-2	-	TGTGCCAGCTCACGTGAGGGGGACTATGGCTACACCTTC	CASSREGDYGYTF
-	TRBV10-3	TRBJ2-3	-	TGTGCCATCACAGGGTCCCCCACAGATACGCAGTATTTT	CAITGSPTDTQYF
-	TRBV6-5	TRBJ2-7	-	TGTGCCAGCAGTTACTCGGCGGGACCCGCCTACGAGCAGTACTTC	CASSYSAGPAYEQYF
-	TRBV2	TRBJ2-3	-	TGTGCCAGCACCGAGAGCGGGTCAGTCACAGATACGCAGTATTTT	CASTESGSVTDTQYF
-	TRBV20-1	TRBJ2-7	few	TGCAGTGCCGCGGGTCAATACGAGCAGTACTTC	CSAAGQYEQYF
-	TRBV12-3/TRBV12-4	TRBJ1-2	-	TGTGCCAGCAACCGGGACACTAACTATGGCTACACCTTC	CASNRDTNYGYTF
-	TRBV12-3/TRBV12-4	TRBJ1-5	-	TGTGCCAGCAGTTTCAGGGGTGGTCAGCCCCAGCATTTT	CASSFRGGQPQHF
-	TRBV9	TRBJ2-7	-	TGTGCCAGCAGTCTAGCGACAGGGCCGTCCGAGCAGTACTTC	CASSLATGPSEQYF
-	TRBV2	TRBJ1-1	-	TGTGCCAGCAGAGGGTCCACAGGAGCGAACACTGAAGCTTTCTTT	CASRGSTGANTEAFF
-	TRBV19	TRBJ1-1	-	TGTGCCAGTAGTATCTACGGGGGGCATGGCACTGAAGCTTTCTTT	CASSIYGGHGTEAFF
-	TRBV2	TRBJ1-4	few	TGTGCCAGCAAGAGAAGAGGGCAGTATGAAAAACTGTTTTTT	CASKRRGQYEKLFF
-	TRBV6-5	TRBJ1-3	-	TGTGCCAGCAGTCCCCCCGGTGGTGGAAACACCATATATTTT	CASSPPGGGNTIYF
-	TRBV6-5	TRBJ2-3	-	TGTGCCAGCAGTCGTACCACACGGGCAGATACGCAGTATTTT	CASSRTTRADTQYF
-	TRBV6-5	TRBJ1-2	-	TGTGCCAGCAGTTCACCGGGACTACATGGCTACACCTTC	CASSSPGLHGYTF
TRBD2	TRBV28	TRBJ2-2	-	TGTGCCAGCAGTTTGGCGGGAGCAGCCGGGGAGCTGTTTTTT	CASSLAGAAGELFF
-	TRBV11-2	TRBJ2-2	-	TGTGCCAGCAGCTTAGGAGCACTAGTGTATACCGGGGAGCTGTTTTTT	CASSLGALVYTGELFF
TRBD1	TRBV5-1	TRBJ1-4	once	TGCGCCAGCAGCTTGGAGGCAGGGGGGCAAAATGAAAAACTGTTTTTT	CASSLEAGGQNEKLFF
TRBD2	TRBV27	TRBJ2-1	-	TGTGCCAGCAGTTTCAGCGGGAGGGCCGGATGGTCCTACAATGAGCAGTTCTTC	CASSFSGRAGWSYNEQFF
TRBD1	TRBV6-6	TRBJ1-2	once	TGTGCCAGCAGTTACCGACAGGGGGGGAACTATGGCTACACCTTC	CASSYRQGGNYGYTF